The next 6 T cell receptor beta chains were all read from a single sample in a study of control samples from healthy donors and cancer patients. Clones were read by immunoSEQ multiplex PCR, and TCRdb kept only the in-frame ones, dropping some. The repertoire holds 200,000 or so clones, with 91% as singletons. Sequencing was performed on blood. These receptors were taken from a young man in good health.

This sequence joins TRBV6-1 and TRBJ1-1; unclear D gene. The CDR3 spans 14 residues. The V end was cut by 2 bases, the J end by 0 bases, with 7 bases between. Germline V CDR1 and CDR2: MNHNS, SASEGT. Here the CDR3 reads CASSELHMNTEAFF. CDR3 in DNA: TGTGCCAGCAGTGAACTTCACATGAACACTGAAGCTTTCTTT.

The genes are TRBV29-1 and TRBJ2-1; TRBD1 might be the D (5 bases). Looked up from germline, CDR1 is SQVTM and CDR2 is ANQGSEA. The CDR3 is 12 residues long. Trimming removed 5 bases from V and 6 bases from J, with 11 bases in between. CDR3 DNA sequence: TGCAGCGTTAACCCCAGGGTCAATGAGCAGTTCTTC. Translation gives CSVNPRVNEQFF.

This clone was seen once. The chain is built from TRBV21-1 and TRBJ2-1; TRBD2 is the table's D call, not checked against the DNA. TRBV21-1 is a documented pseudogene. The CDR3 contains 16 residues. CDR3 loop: CASSARLAGAYNEQFF. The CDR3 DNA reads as TGTGCCAGCAGCGCCCGACTAGCGGGGGCCTACAATGAGCAGTTCTTC.

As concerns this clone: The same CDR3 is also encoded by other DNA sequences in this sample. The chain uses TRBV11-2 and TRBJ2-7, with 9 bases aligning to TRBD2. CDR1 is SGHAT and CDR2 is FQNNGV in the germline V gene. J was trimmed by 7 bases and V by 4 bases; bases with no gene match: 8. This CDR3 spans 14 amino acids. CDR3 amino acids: CASSWAGGRREQYF. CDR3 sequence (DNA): TGTGCCAGCAGCTGGGCGGGGGGGCGGCGAGAGCAGTACTTC.

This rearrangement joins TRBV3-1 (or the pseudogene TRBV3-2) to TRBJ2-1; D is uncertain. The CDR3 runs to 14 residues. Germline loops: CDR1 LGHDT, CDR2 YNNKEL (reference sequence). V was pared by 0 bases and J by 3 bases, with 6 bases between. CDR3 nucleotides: TGTGCCAGCAGCCAAGAGTCAGGCTACAATGAGCAGTTCTTC. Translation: CASSQESGYNEQFF.

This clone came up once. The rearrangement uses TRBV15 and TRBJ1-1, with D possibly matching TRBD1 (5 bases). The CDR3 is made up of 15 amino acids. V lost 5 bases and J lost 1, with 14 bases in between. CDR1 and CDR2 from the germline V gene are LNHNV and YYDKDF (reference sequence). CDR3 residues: CATSGGKGGNTEAFF. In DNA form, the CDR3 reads TGTGCCACCAGCGGGGGGAAAGGTGGGAACACTGAAGCTTTCTTT.